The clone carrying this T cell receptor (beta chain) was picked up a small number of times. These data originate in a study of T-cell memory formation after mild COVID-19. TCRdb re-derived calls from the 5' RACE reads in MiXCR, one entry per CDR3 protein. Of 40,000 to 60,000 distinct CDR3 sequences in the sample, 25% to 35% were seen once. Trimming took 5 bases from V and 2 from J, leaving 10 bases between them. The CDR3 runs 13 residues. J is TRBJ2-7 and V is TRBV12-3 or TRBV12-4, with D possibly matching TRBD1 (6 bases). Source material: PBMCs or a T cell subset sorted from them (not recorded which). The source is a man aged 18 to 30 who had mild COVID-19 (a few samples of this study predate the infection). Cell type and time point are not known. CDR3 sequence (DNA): TGTGCCAGCAGTCCCGGGACAACCTACGAGCAGTACGTC. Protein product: CASSPGTTYEQYV.